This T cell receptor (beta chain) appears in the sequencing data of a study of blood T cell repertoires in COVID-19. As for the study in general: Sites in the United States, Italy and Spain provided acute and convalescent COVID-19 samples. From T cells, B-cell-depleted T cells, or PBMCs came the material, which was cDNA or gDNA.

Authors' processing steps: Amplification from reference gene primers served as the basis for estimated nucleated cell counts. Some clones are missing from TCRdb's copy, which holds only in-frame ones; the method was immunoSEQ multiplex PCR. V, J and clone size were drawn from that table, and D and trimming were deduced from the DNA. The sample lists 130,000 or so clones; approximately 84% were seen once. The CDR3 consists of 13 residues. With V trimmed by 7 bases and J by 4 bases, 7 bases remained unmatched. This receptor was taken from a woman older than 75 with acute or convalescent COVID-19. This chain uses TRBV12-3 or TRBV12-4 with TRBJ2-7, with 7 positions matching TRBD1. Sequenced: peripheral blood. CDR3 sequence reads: CASNRGSEYEQYF. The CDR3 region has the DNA TGTGCCAGCAACAGGGGTTCGGAGTACGAGCAGTACTTC.